This T cell receptor (beta chain) was sequenced in a study of CD8+CD57+ T cells in acquired aplastic anemia. The sample holds many counts of this clonotype. Using genomic DNA as the template, TCR beta VDJ and CDR3 profiling was carried out. One entry per CDR3 protein results from TCRdb running MiXCR on the reads. The top ten hold approximately 3% of the sample, which has about 160,000 distinct CDR3 sequences, around half seen once. For sequencing, patients were chosen who had shown expansion of CD8+CD57+ cells by flow cytometry. The source is a human donor with aplastic anemia. Sequencing used sorted CD4+, CD8+, or CD8+CD57+ T cells (not recorded which) from PBMCs.

In nucleotides, the CDR3 is TGTGCTAGTGGTGGAACAGGGAACACTGAAGCTTTCTTT. Amino acid sequence: CASGGTGNTEAFF. The chain uses TRBV12-5 and TRBJ1-1; D possibly corresponds to TRBD1 (5 bases). This CDR3 spans 13 amino acids. Germline V gene data show CDR1 as LGHNT and CDR2 as FRNRAP. Trimming took off 5 bases at V and 1 base at J, with 8 bases between the two ends.